Below, 24 T cell receptor beta chains from the same sample are listed, as sequenced in a study of T-cell memory formation after mild COVID-19. TCRdb analysed the 5' RACE reads with MiXCR anew, one entry per CDR3 protein. The table has a few hundred thousand distinct CDR3 sequences, roughly 19% seen once. The material sequenced was PBMCs or a T cell subset sorted from them (not recorded which). The origin of the receptors is a young man who had mild COVID-19 (a few samples of this study predate the infection). Cell type and time point are not known.

The rearrangement joins TRBV9 to TRBJ2-3; no clear D gene. This CDR3 region has 13 residues. CDR1 and CDR2 (germline): SGDLS, YYNGEE. V lost 3 bases to trimming and J lost 4 bases, with 9 bases between them. CDR3 protein: CASSARWPDTQYF. The CDR3 DNA sequence: TGTGCCAGCAGCGCCCGGTGGCCAGATACGCAGTATTTT.

The gene calls are TRBV29-1 and TRBJ2-7; tentatively, D is TRBD1 or TRBD2 (5 bases each). The germline V gene has CDR1 SQVTM and CDR2 ANQGSEA. Trimming cost V 7 bases and J 2 bases, with 18 bases left between them. This CDR3 comprises 14 residues. The CDR3 nucleotides read TGCAGCGCCCAACCCGGGACGGGCACCTACGAGCAGTACTTC. This gives the protein CSAQPGTGTYEQYF.

This clonotype has just a few counts. This chain connects TRBV19 to TRBJ1-5, with D hard to call. The CDR3 is 12 residues long. The ends were cut back, 3 bases at V and 4 bases at J, with 4 bases in the middle. The germline V gene encodes CDR1 LNHDA and CDR2 SQIVND (reference sequence). For the CDR3, the DNA is TGTGCCAGTAGTATGGGAAATCAGCCCCAGCATTTT. Encoded protein: CASSMGNQPQHF.

This clonotype turned up a few times. The V and J genes are TRBV4-2 and TRBJ1-1, with D perhaps matching TRBD1 (5 bases). With 6 bases removed from V and 2 bases from J, the gap between germline ends came to 13 bases. This CDR3 has 14 residues. Germline assignment: CDR1 LGHNA and CDR2 YNFKEQ. CDR3 coding DNA: TGTGCCAGCAGGGGTGGGGGGATCAACACTGAAGCTTTCTTT. Its protein is CASRGGGINTEAFF.

This clonotype occurred a few times. The chain combines TRBV4-2 with TRBJ2-7; TRBD1 matches at 9 bases. CDR1 is LGHNA and CDR2 is YNFKEQ in the germline V gene. J gave up 0 bases and V 0 bases, and 3 bases lay outside the gene matches. The CDR3 runs to 16 residues. CDR3 amino acids: CASSQDPGQGSYEQYV. The DNA of the CDR3 is TGTGCCAGCAGCCAAGATCCGGGACAGGGCTCCTACGAGCAGTACGTC.

This clonotype showed up just a few times. V is TRBV27 and J is TRBJ1-4; D might be TRBD1 (6 bases). Germline V gene lookup returns CDR1 MNHEY and CDR2 SMNVEV (reference sequence). The ends were cut back, 5 bases at V and 6 bases at J, with 7 bases in the middle. The CDR3 extends over 12 amino acids. The chain's CDR3 is CASSAGDEKLFF. In DNA form, the CDR3 reads TGTGCCAGCAGTGCAGGGGATGAAAAACTGTTTTTT.

This clonotype was counted between two and nine times. This chain connects TRBV7-3 to TRBJ2-2; a possible D gene is TRBD1 (5 bases). In germline, CDR1 is SGHTA, CDR2 FQGTGA. The CDR3 consists of 15 residues. The V end was cut by 3 bases, the J end by 4 bases, with 12 bases between. The CDR3 loop is CASSFSQGTTGELFF. As DNA, the CDR3 is TGTGCCAGCAGCTTTAGCCAGGGTACCACCGGGGAGCTGTTTTTT.

This clonotype has only a few counts. This chain connects TRBV6-1 to TRBJ2-1; a possible D gene is TRBD2 (6 bases). Trimming left V 8 bases short and J 4 bases short, with 15 bases between. Per the germline V gene, CDR1 is MNHNS and CDR2 is SASEGT. The CDR3 totals 14 residues. As DNA, the CDR3 is TGTGCCAGCCTTTGGGCAGGGACTTACAATGAGCAGTTCTTC. This translates into CASLWAGTYNEQFF.

This clonotype was seen once. The chain couples TRBV7-3 to TRBJ2-5; D perhaps matches TRBD2 (6 bases). The CDR3 is made up of 14 amino acids. Deletions cut 1 base from V and 4 bases from J, with 10 bases between. Germline V lookup: CDR1 SGHTA, CDR2 FQGTGA. This CDR3 is CASSLMGGSETQYF. The CDR3 region has the DNA TGTGCCAGCAGCTTAATGGGGGGTTCAGAGACCCAGTACTTC.

This clonotype has just a few counts. This chain connects TRBV7-9 to TRBJ1-2, with TRBD1 as a possible D gene (5 bases). Between the trimmed V and J ends, which lost 1 base and 4 bases, there was a span of 7 bases. This CDR3 has 13 residues. Germline V gene lookup returns CDR1 SEHNR and CDR2 FQNEAQ (reference sequence). CDR3 protein: CASSLGGFYGYTF. The CDR3 coding sequence is TGTGCCAGCAGCTTAGGGGGGTTCTATGGCTACACCTTC.

The genes are TRBV29-1 and TRBJ2-7; 9 nucleotides match TRBD2. CDR1 and CDR2 (germline): SQVTM, ANQGSEA. V lost 4 bases to trimming and J lost 2 bases; unmatched junction nucleotides: 6. This CDR3 contains 14 residues. The CDR3 here is CSVVSSGKPYEQYV. CDR3 DNA sequence: TGCAGCGTTGTATCTAGCGGGAAACCCTACGAGCAGTACGTC.

This clonotype was detected only a few times. In DNA, the CDR3 is TGTGCCAGCAGCTTAGGTCCAGGGGTGATGGAGACCCAGTACTTC. Translated: CASSLGPGVMETQYF. The gene calls are TRBV7-3 and TRBJ2-5, with D perhaps matching TRBD1 (6 bases). With 2 bases removed from V and 5 bases from J, the gap between germline ends came to 15 bases. Germline CDR1 is SGHTA and CDR2 is FQGTGA. The CDR3 has 15 amino acids.

This clonotype was recorded a few times. The chain combines TRBV28 with TRBJ2-5, with 8 bases matching TRBD2. CDR1 is MDHEN, CDR2 SYDVKM, per germline. V lost 11 bases and J lost 5; bases outside the gene matches: 10. CDR3 size: 13 residues. As DNA, the CDR3 is TGTGCCGGCCGCCTCCGGGGGGGGGAGACCCAGTACTTC. Protein product: CAGRLRGGETQYF. Complete variable domain (other parts from reference TRBV28 and TRBJ2-5): DVKVTQSSRYLVKRTGEKVFLECVQDMDHENMFWYRQDPGLGLRLIYFSYDVKMKEKGDIPEGYSVSREKKERFSLILESASTNQTSMYLCAGRLRGGETQYFGPGTRLLVL.

Only a few counts were recorded for this clonotype. The CDR3 DNA reads TGTGCCAGCAGCCAACGGGGGGCCGGAGAGACCCAGTACTTC. This gives the protein CASSQRGAGETQYF. This sequence joins TRBV14 and TRBJ2-5, with D perhaps TRBD2 (7 bases). Germline V lookup: CDR1 SGHDN, CDR2 FVKESK. V was trimmed by 2 bases and J by 4 bases, leaving 11 bases between them. This CDR3 has 14 amino acids.

The J gene is TRBJ2-2, the V gene TRBV7-3, with a tentative D call TRBD1 (6 bases). Germline V CDR1 and CDR2: SGHTA, FQGTGA. The CDR3 length is 15 residues. V was shortened by 4 bases and J by 7 bases, with 16 bases between the two germline ends. The CDR3 DNA reads as TGTGCCAGCAGCTACCAGGGGTTTTATGGCGGGGAGCTGTTTTTT. This codes for CASSYQGFYGGELFF.

In this sample, this clonotype turned up many times. V usage is TRBV4-2 and J usage is TRBJ2-3, with 10 bases lining up with TRBD2. The CDR3 has 20 amino acids. J lost 0 bases, V lost 0 bases, and 12 bases had no gene match. Germline V gene sequence: CDR1 LGHNA, CDR2 YNFKEQ. The CDR3 is CASSQELAGRLSSSTDTQYF. The DNA of the CDR3 is TGTGCCAGCAGCCAAGAACTAGCGGGGAGGCTATCCTCTAGCACAGATACGCAGTATTTT.

This clonotype was detected only a few times. The chain carries TRBV20-1 and TRBJ2-3; TRBD2 aligns across 10 bases. The germline V gene encodes CDR1 DFQATT and CDR2 SNEGSKA (reference sequence). CDR3 length: 15 residues. The V and J ends lost 3 bases and 0 bases, in that order; junction bases with no gene match: 3. The CDR3 DNA sequence: TGCAGTGCTAGTAGTAGCGGGGGGAGCACAGATACGCAGTATTTT. It translates to CSASSSGGSTDTQYF.

This clonotype occurred a few times. The V gene is TRBV2, the J gene TRBJ2-4; D is uncertain. Trimming left V 6 bases short and J 0 bases short, with 12 bases between. The CDR3 runs 15 residues. Germline V gene lookup returns CDR1 SNHLY and CDR2 FYNNEI. In DNA, the CDR3 is TGTGCCAGCAGAGTAACGGGTTTAGCCAAAAACATTCAGTACTTC. Protein product: CASRVTGLAKNIQYF.

The table lists this clonotype with many counts. The chain has TRBV12-3 or TRBV12-4 and TRBJ2-5; D might be TRBD2 (5 bases). CDR3 length equals 13 residues. V dropped 5 bases and J dropped 1 base, with 8 bases sitting between them. The CDR3 sequence: CASSPGLQETQYF. Here the CDR3 DNA reads TGTGCCAGCAGTCCCGGACTCCAAGAGACCCAGTACTTC.

This clonotype has just a few counts. The chain joins TRBV7-2 to TRBJ2-3; 12 positions match TRBD1. CDR1 and CDR2 (germline): SGHTA, FQGNSA. The CDR3 loop spans 19 amino acids. Trimming took 2 bases from V and 4 from J; bases not matched to a gene: 13. The CDR3 DNA is TGTGCCAGCAGCTTACGGCACCCGGGACAGGGGGCTGGGGCAGATACGCAGTATTTT. Amino acids: CASSLRHPGQGAGADTQYF.

The chain carries TRBV2 and TRBJ2-3, with 12 nucleotides matching TRBD1. The length of the CDR3 is 14 residues. V was pared by 5 bases and J by 5 bases, with 2 bases of the junction left unmatched. CDR1 and CDR2 (germline): SNHLY, FYNNEI. CDR3 DNA sequence: TGTGCCAGCAGTAGGGACAGGGGGCAAGATACGCAGTATTTT. The encoded protein is CASSRDRGQDTQYF.

This clonotype was seen a few times. This chain links TRBV6-2 or TRBV6-3 with TRBJ1-1; TRBD1 is a possible D gene (5 bases). V lost 6 bases to trimming and J lost 1 base, with 15 bases between them. CDR3 length: 15 residues. Germline V CDR1 and CDR2: MNHEY, SVGEGT. The CDR3 DNA reads as TGTGCCAGCAGACGGGGGTTCGGGGCGAACACTGAAGCTTTCTTT. This codes for CASRRGFGANTEAFF.

There are a few counts of this clonotype. The chain links TRBV10-3 to TRBJ1-1; 7 bases map to TRBD1. The CDR3 has 12 residues. From germline, CDR1 is ENHRY and CDR2 SYGVKD. The J segment lost 1 base and the V segment lost 10 bases, leaving 3 bases of the junction unmatched. As DNA, the CDR3 is TGTGCCACCCGACAGGGGAACACTGAAGCTTTCTTT. This translates into CATRQGNTEAFF.

This clonotype has more than one count but fewer than ten. This chain's CDR3 is CSARDRVEGYGYTF. CDR3 in DNA: TGCAGTGCTAGAGATCGGGTGGAAGGCTATGGCTACACCTTC. The rearrangement links TRBV20-1 to TRBJ1-2; D not certain. The germline gives CDR1 DFQATT, CDR2 SNEGSKA (reference sequence). This CDR3 region has 14 residues. Trimming took 0 bases from V and 4 from J, leaving 12 bases between them.